The 5 T cell receptor beta chains below were found in one sample sequenced in a study of T cell responses to AZD1222 COVID-19 vaccine. Assay used: immunoSEQ multiplex PCR; TCRdb lists only in-frame clones, some missing. This sample has under 200,000 clones, with around nine tenths found just once. The sequenced sample was peripheral blood, obtained on day 0 of AZD1222 vaccination. The source of these receptors is an adult in good health.

The rearrangement joins TRBV2 to TRBJ2-7, with D hard to call. The V gene's germline CDR1 is SNHLY and CDR2 FYNNEI. The CDR3 spans 12 residues. Trimming took 5 bases from V and 0 from J, leaving 5 bases between them. The DNA of the CDR3 is TGTGCCAGCAGTCCTAACTCCTACGAGCAGTACTTC. Translating gives CASSPNSYEQYF.

V usage is TRBV7-9 and J usage is TRBJ1-2, with D unclear. The germline CDR1 and CDR2 sequences are SEHNR and FQNEAQ (reference sequence). V lost 5 bases to trimming and J lost 4 bases, with 23 bases between them. CDR3 length: 17 residues. The CDR3 DNA follows: TGTGCCAGCAGCCCTCTAGGCTCCGGGAGACACGCCTATGGCTACACCTTC. It specifies CASSPLGSGRHAYGYTF. Looking up the rest from reference TRBV7-9 and TRBJ1-2 gives the full variable domain: DTGVSQNPRHKITKRGQNVTFRCDPISEHNRLYWYRQTLGQGPEFLTYFQNEAQLEKSRLLSDRFSAERPKGSFSTLEIQRTEQGDSAMYLCASSPLGSGRHAYGYTFGSGTRLTVV.

This clone was seen ten or more times. The chain links TRBV15 to TRBJ2-4; D is unresolved. The CDR3 totals 16 residues. The germline CDR1 and CDR2 sequences are LNHNV and YYDKDF (reference sequence). Trimming removed 0 bases at V and 0 bases at J, with 9 bases between. The CDR3 here is CATSRDNGIAKNIQYF. The CDR3, as DNA: TGTGCCACCAGCAGAGATAACGGAATAGCCAAAAACATTCAGTACTTC.

The chain joins TRBV2 to TRBJ1-1, with D perhaps matching TRBD1 (6 bases). The V end was cut by 8 bases, the J end by 6 bases, with 16 bases between. The CDR3 consists of 13 residues. CDR1 is SNHLY, CDR2 FYNNEI, per germline. As DNA, the CDR3 is TGTGCCAGCCGTGGGGGGCGCCGCGCTGAAGCTTTCTTT. Protein: CASRGGRRAEAFF.

This chain uses TRBV2 with TRBJ2-7; the D is unclear. The CDR3 has 16 residues. Trimming shortened V by 3 bases and J by 3 bases, and 18 bases separated the two germline ends. Germline assignment: CDR1 SNHLY and CDR2 FYNNEI. CDR3 sequence reads: CASSDGFWKGSYEQYF. The CDR3 coding sequence is TGTGCCAGCAGTGACGGATTTTGGAAAGGAAGCTACGAGCAGTACTTC.